The 4 T cell receptor beta chains in this list originate from one sample, sequenced in a study of T cell responses to AZD1222 COVID-19 vaccine. Profiling relied on immunoSEQ multiplex PCR, and the TCRdb table lists in-frame clones only, not all of them. Among 150,000 to 200,000 clones listed, around 87% were seen once. The source material was peripheral blood, sampled on day 0 of MenACWY control vaccination. These receptors all stem from an adult in good health.

The V call is TRBV10-3, the J call TRBJ2-7; tentatively, D is TRBD2 (7 bases). V lost 4 bases, J lost 2 bases, and 15 bases lay in between. Germline V CDR1 and CDR2: ENHRY, SYGVKD. CDR3 length: 15 amino acids. Written as DNA, the CDR3 is TGTGCCATCAGTGGGGGGGCGGGAGAGACCTACGAGCAGTACTTC. This sequence encodes CAISGGAGETYEQYF.

This rearrangement joins TRBV2 to TRBJ2-1, with 7 nucleotides matching TRBD1. The V segment lost 4 bases and the J segment 5 bases; nucleotides outside the gene matches: 8. Germline CDR1 is SNHLY and CDR2 is FYNNEI. This CDR3 has 15 residues. Here the CDR3 DNA reads TGTGCCAGCAGTGCTCACGACAGGGTAGACAATGAGCAGTTCTTC. Translated, it gives CASSAHDRVDNEQFF.

This clone appeared many times. The gene calls are TRBV6-4 and TRBJ1-6; no firm D call. CDR1 is MRHNA and CDR2 is SNTAGT in the germline V gene. The V gene lost 4 bases and the J gene lost 7 bases, with 17 bases spanning the gap. The CDR3 is 16 residues long. CDR3 in amino acids: CASSADASVGNSPLHF. The DNA of the CDR3 is TGTGCCAGCAGTGCGGACGCCAGCGTGGGAAATTCACCCCTCCACTTT.

The chain couples TRBV11-2 to TRBJ2-2; tentatively, D is TRBD2 (5 bases). Germline assignment: CDR1 SGHAT and CDR2 FQNNGV. V lost 1 base, J lost 5 bases, and 11 bases lay in between. The CDR3 totals 15 residues. CDR3 region: CASSLGPGWTGELFF. DNA for the CDR3: TGTGCCAGCAGCTTAGGTCCGGGGTGGACCGGGGAGCTGTTTTTT.